Presented here are 30 T cell receptor beta chains from one specimen sequenced in a study of beta chain features in type 1 diabetes. Of the isolated RNA, all was reverse transcribed, and so the sequenced material was expressed TCRB transcripts. Sequenced by immunoSEQ multiplex PCR; TCRdb stores in-frame clones only, minus some. The table includes 20,000 to 30,000 clones, 69% detected once. Their antigens are not known. Overall study findings and caveats: Moderate but significant shortening of TCRB CDR3s was recorded in all four CD4+ subsets from Type 1 diabetes patients.

The sample was Tregs from blood. These receptor sequences come from a man between 18 and 29 years old with type 1 diabetes.

This clone was recorded a few times. The chain recombines TRBV7-2 with TRBJ2-7; D uncertain. V was cut by 1 base and J by 3 bases, with 10 bases left in between. The CDR3 is 14 amino acids. Germline V gives CDR1 SGHTA, CDR2 FQGNSA. CDR3 protein: CASSLGSRNYEQYF. In DNA form, the CDR3 reads TGTGCCAGCAGCTTAGGTAGCAGAAACTACGAGCAGTACTTC.

This clone was observed a handful of times. The chain joins TRBV7-9 to TRBJ1-1; D is ambiguous. From germline, CDR1 is SEHNR and CDR2 FQNEAQ (reference sequence). The CDR3 totals 12 residues. The germline V and J ends were trimmed by 5 bases and 12 bases, with 16 bases remaining between them. For the CDR3, the DNA is TGTGCCAGCAGCCCGCGAGGAGGTACGCCTTTCTTT. Translation: CASSPRGGTPFF. Looking up the rest from reference TRBV7-9 and TRBJ1-1 gives the full variable domain: DTGVSQNPRHKITKRGQNVTFRCDPISEHNRLYWYRQTLGQGPEFLTYFQNEAQLEKSRLLSDRFSAERPKGSFSTLEIQRTEQGDSAMYLCASSPRGGTPFFGQGTRLTVV.

A single count supports this clone. This chain joins TRBV6-4 and TRBJ2-1; 16 bases line up with TRBD2. Trimming took 5 bases from V and 5 from J; bases not matched to a gene: 12. The CDR3 totals 19 residues. Germline V gene lookup returns CDR1 MRHNA and CDR2 SNTAGT. The CDR3 DNA is TGTGCCAGCAGTCTGATTCCGGGACTAGCGGGAGGGCGCCACAATGAGCAGTTCTTC. Its protein is CASSLIPGLAGGRHNEQFF.

The chain recombines TRBV7-2 with TRBJ2-7; 12 bases map to TRBD2. Trimming cost V 2 bases and J 2 bases; bases outside gene matches: 4. The CDR3 consists of 16 residues. Germline CDR1 is SGHTA and CDR2 is FQGNSA. The CDR3 DNA reads as TGTGCCAGCAGCTTAAAGGCTAGCGGGGGGGCCTACGAGCAGTACTTC. Residues: CASSLKASGGAYEQYF. Using reference TRBV7-2 and TRBJ2-7 for the parts outside the CDR3, the full variable domain is GAGVSQSPSNKVTEKGKDVELRCDPISGHTALYWYRQSLGQGLEFLIYFQGNSAPDKSGLPSDRFSAERTGGSVSTLTIQRTQQEDSAVYLCASSLKASGGAYEQYFGPGTRLTVT.

The chain joins TRBV28 to TRBJ1-6, with TRBD1 matching 8 bases. The CDR3 runs 17 residues. Trimming at V came to 8 bases and at J to 0 bases, leaving 9 bases not matched to a gene. Germline lookup yields CDR1 MDHEN and CDR2 SYDVKM. The chain's CDR3 is CASGDRGASSYNSPLHF. The CDR3 DNA sequence: TGTGCCAGCGGCGACAGGGGCGCTAGCTCCTATAATTCACCCCTCCACTTT.

This rearrangement joins TRBV19 to TRBJ1-5, with D perhaps TRBD1 (5 bases). The V gene lost 7 bases and the J gene lost 2 bases, with 15 bases spanning the gap. This CDR3 has 15 residues. Per the germline V gene, CDR1 is LNHDA and CDR2 is SQIVND (reference sequence). CDR3: CASTHGTGGNQPQHF. The CDR3 nucleotides are TGTGCCAGTACCCACGGGACGGGAGGCAATCAGCCCCAGCATTTT.

As concerns this clone: At the DNA level, this CDR3 is encoded by other sequences in the same sample as well. V gene TRBV28 combines with J gene TRBJ1-6; D gene uncertain. The CDR3 is 12 residues long. CDR1 and CDR2 (germline): MDHEN, SYDVKM. The ends were cut back, 3 bases at V and 7 bases at J, with 4 bases in the middle. The CDR3 spells CASSFSNSPLHF. In DNA form, the CDR3 reads TGTGCCAGCAGTTTTTCAAATTCACCCCTCCACTTT.

The V call is TRBV28, the J call TRBJ2-7, with TRBD1 matching 7 bases. The CDR3 length is 14 residues. Germline V CDR1 and CDR2: MDHEN, SYDVKM. The J segment lost 7 bases and the V segment lost 6 bases, leaving 12 bases of the junction unmatched. CDR3 nucleotides: TGTGCCAGCAGGACCTCAGGACAGGCCCGGGAGCAGTACTTC. Translation gives CASRTSGQAREQYF.

The chain joins TRBV10-3 to TRBJ2-2, with 8 bases fitting TRBD2. Germline CDR1 reads ENHRY; CDR2 reads SYGVKD. CDR3 length equals 15 residues. The J segment lost 5 bases and the V segment lost 4 bases, leaving 6 bases of the junction unmatched. CDR3 sequence reads: CAISGGLAGTGELFF. Here the CDR3 DNA reads TGTGCCATCAGTGGCGGACTAGCCGGGACCGGGGAGCTGTTTTTT.

The chain recombines TRBV19 with TRBJ2-2; 7 bases fit TRBD2. The CDR3 sequence is 14 residues long. After removal of 10 bases from V and 5 bases from J, the junction contained 10 bases not matched to a gene. CDR1 and CDR2 from the germline V gene are LNHDA and SQIVND (reference sequence). The CDR3 region has the DNA TGTGCCACCGAGGGGAGGGCGAGGACCGGGGAGCTGTTTTTT. Translation gives CATEGRARTGELFF.

This clone was seen more than once but under ten times. This chain joins TRBV7-8 and TRBJ1-4, with 7 bases fitting TRBD1. Trimming took 1 base from V and 4 from J; bases not matched to a gene: 3. CDR3 length equals 15 residues. In germline, CDR1 is SGHVS, CDR2 FQNEAQ. The CDR3 protein is CASSLDAGGNEKLFF. The CDR3 nucleotides are TGTGCCAGCAGCTTAGATGCAGGGGGTAATGAAAAACTGTTTTTT.

This clone turned up a few times. The gene calls are TRBV29-1 and TRBJ1-1, with 8 bases matching TRBD1. The CDR3 spans 13 residues. CDR1 SQVTM and CDR2 ANQGSEA come from the germline V gene. V lost 7 bases and J lost 1; bases outside the gene matches: 5. For the CDR3, the DNA is TGCAGCGCTGGACAGGGCTCGAACACTGAAGCTTTCTTT. It yields the protein CSAGQGSNTEAFF. The full variable domain, with the rest looked up from reference TRBV29-1 and TRBJ1-1, is SAVISQKPSRDICQRGTSLTIQCQVDSQVTMMFWYRQQPGQSLTLIATANQGSEATYESGFVIDKFPISRPNLTFSTLTVSNMSPEDSSIYLCSAGQGSNTEAFFGQGTRLTVV.

V and J are TRBV28 and TRBJ2-5, with 9 nucleotides matching TRBD2. CDR3 length: 17 amino acids. Germline lookup yields CDR1 MDHEN and CDR2 SYDVKM. V dropped 2 bases and J dropped 0; count of bases not matched to a gene: 7. The CDR3 region has the DNA TGTGCCAGCAGTTTAACCCGACTAGCGGCGAACCAAGAGACCCAGTACTTC. Protein sequence: CASSLTRLAANQETQYF.

This clone has only a few counts. This rearrangement joins TRBV5-4 to TRBJ2-3; possibly TRBD2 for D (5 bases). This CDR3 has 17 amino acids. Between the trimmed V and J ends, which lost 7 bases and 0 bases, there was a span of 21 bases. Germline CDR1 and CDR2: SGHNT and YYREEE (reference sequence). CDR3 in DNA: TGTGCCAGCGTTGAAGGCGGTGGAGGTGCGAGCACAGATACGCAGTATTTT. Translation gives CASVEGGGGASTDTQYF.

The chain couples TRBV7-9 to TRBJ1-2; TRBD1 matches at 10 bases. Germline trimming cut 2 bases from V and 4 bases from J; bases unmatched to any gene: 4. There are 15 residues in the CDR3. Germline values: CDR1 SEHNR, CDR2 FQNEAQ (reference sequence). CDR3 region: CASSLPTGGFYGYTF. The CDR3 DNA sequence: TGTGCCAGCAGCTTACCGACAGGGGGCTTCTATGGCTACACCTTC. Based on the CDR3 plus reference TRBV7-9 and TRBJ1-2, the full variable domain is DTGVSQNPRHKITKRGQNVTFRCDPISEHNRLYWYRQTLGQGPEFLTYFQNEAQLEKSRLLSDRFSAERPKGSFSTLEIQRTEQGDSAMYLCASSLPTGGFYGYTFGSGTRLTVV.

The V and J genes are TRBV19 and TRBJ2-1; D is uncertain. V lost 4 bases, J lost 7 bases, and 8 bases lay in between. This CDR3 contains 12 residues. The germline V gene has CDR1 LNHDA and CDR2 SQIVND (reference sequence). The CDR3 protein is CASSKLRNEQFF. The CDR3 DNA follows: TGTGCCAGTAGTAAGTTACGGAATGAGCAGTTCTTC.

The CDR3 reads CSVSSGRFEQFF. The CDR3 DNA reads as TGCAGCGTCTCTAGCGGGAGGTTTGAGCAGTTCTTC. The chain employs TRBV29-1 and TRBJ2-1; 11 bases match TRBD2. This CDR3 is 12 amino acids long. Trimming at V came to 6 bases and at J to 9 bases, leaving 4 bases not matched to a gene. The germline V gene encodes CDR1 SQVTM and CDR2 ANQGSEA.

This clone has a handful of counts. This chain connects TRBV7-8 to TRBJ2-1; TRBD1 matches 7 bases. The ends lost 5 bases at V and 7 bases at J; junction bases unmatched: 11. Germline CDR1 SGHVS, CDR2 FQNEAQ. The CDR3 totals 15 residues. The CDR3 sequence is CASSRDRDFNNEQFF. For the CDR3, the DNA is TGTGCCAGCAGCCGCGACAGGGATTTTAATAATGAGCAGTTCTTC. Together with reference TRBV7-8 and TRBJ2-1, the CDR3 gives the full variable domain: GAGVSQSPRYKVAKRGQDVALRCDPISGHVSLFWYQQALGQGPEFLTYFQNEAQLDKSGLPSDRFFAERPEGSVSTLKIQRTQQEDSAVYLCASSRDRDFNNEQFFGPGTRLTVL.

This clone rates as hyperexpanded. The chain links TRBV10-3 to TRBJ2-2; TRBD2 might be the D (6 bases). Germline-derived CDR1 and CDR2 are ENHRY and SYGVKD. Trimming left V 6 bases short and J 0 bases short, with 8 bases between. The CDR3 loop spans 14 amino acids. The CDR3 bases are TGTGCCATCAGGGAGGGAGCGAACACCGGGGAGCTGTTTTTT. Encoded protein: CAIREGANTGELFF.

In its sample, this clone was seen a few times. The chain links TRBV29-1 to TRBJ1-1; no firm D call. Germline assignment: CDR1 SQVTM and CDR2 ANQGSEA. The CDR3 sequence is 11 residues long. Trimming stripped 7 bases from V and 1 base from J, with 7 bases between. The CDR3: CSAAGNTEAFF. The CDR3 DNA reads TGCAGCGCCGCAGGGAACACTGAAGCTTTCTTT.

The CDR3, as DNA: TGTGCCAGCAGAAGACTAGCGAGCACAGATACGCAGTATTTT. Its translation is CASRRLASTDTQYF. The chain recombines TRBV2 with TRBJ2-3; the match to TRBD2 covers 8 bases. The CDR3 contains 14 residues. Germline V gene lookup returns CDR1 SNHLY and CDR2 FYNNEI. The trim removed 6 bases at V and 0 bases at J, leaving 2 bases unmatched. Using reference TRBV2 and TRBJ2-3 for the parts outside the CDR3, the full variable domain is EPEVTQTPSHQVTQMGQEVILRCVPISNHLYFYWYRQILGQKVEFLVSFYNNEISEKSEIFDDQFSVERPDGSNFTLKIRSTKLEDSAMYFCASRRLASTDTQYFGPGTRLTVL.

The chain couples TRBV7-2 to TRBJ2-7, with 10 bases that match TRBD2. The CDR3 extends over 14 amino acids. With 5 bases clipped from V and 4 bases from J, the junction kept 5 bases outside the gene matches. Per the germline V gene, CDR1 is SGHTA and CDR2 is FQGNSA. CDR3 residues: CASSVQLAGYEQYF. CDR3 DNA: TGTGCCAGCAGCGTGCAACTAGCGGGATACGAGCAGTACTTC.

This clone appeared a single time. The rearrangement uses TRBV15 and TRBJ2-1; maybe TRBD2 (7 bases). Deletions cut 5 bases from V and 3 bases from J, with 17 bases between. Germline V lookup: CDR1 LNHNV, CDR2 YYDKDF (reference sequence). This CDR3 region has 16 residues. CDR3 nucleotide sequence: TGTGCCACCAGCGCCCGCCGCGGGGGCCACTACAATGAGCAGTTCTTC. Translated: CATSARRGGHYNEQFF.

The chain is built from TRBV7-2 and TRBJ2-5, with 9 bases matching TRBD1. The CDR3 runs to 15 residues. Germline lookup yields CDR1 SGHTA and CDR2 FQGNSA. Unmatched junction bases numbered 3, after V lost 2 bases and J lost 2 bases. The CDR3 DNA reads TGTGCCAGCAGCTTATTTGGACAGGGGCAAGAGACCCAGTACTTC. Its translation is CASSLFGQGQETQYF.

This sequence joins TRBV29-1 and TRBJ2-2; D perhaps matches TRBD2 (7 bases). V lost 1 base and J lost 13, with 10 bases in between. The CDR3 has 11 amino acids. CDR1 SQVTM and CDR2 ANQGSEA come from the germline V gene. CDR3 coding DNA: TGCAGCGTTGAAGGGGGGGGCGGGCTGTTTTTT. Translated: CSVEGGGGLFF.

A remark on this clone: Other DNA sequences within the sample encode an identical CDR3. V is TRBV6-5 and J is TRBJ2-3; 10 bases fit TRBD2. Germline lookup yields CDR1 MNHEY and CDR2 SVGAGI. The CDR3 is made up of 13 amino acids. The V segment lost 6 bases and the J segment 6 bases; nucleotides outside the gene matches: 3. CDR3 nucleotide sequence: TGTGCCAGCAGAAGCGGGGGGGCGGATACGCAGTATTTT. Residues: CASRSGGADTQYF.

The CDR3 DNA reads TGTGCCAGCTCACCATCCAGGAGTAGCGGCCAAGAGACCCAGTACTTC. Translation gives CASSPSRSSGQETQYF. V is TRBV18 and J is TRBJ2-5; weak D call: TRBD2 (6 bases). Germline V CDR1 and CDR2: KGHSH, LQKENI. The CDR3 is 16 amino acids. V dropped 2 bases and J dropped 1 base, with 14 bases sitting between them.

Only a few counts were recorded for this clone. This rearrangement joins TRBV2 to TRBJ1-1; weak D call: TRBD1 (6 bases). This CDR3 is built from 13 residues. V was clipped by 6 bases and J by 3 bases, with 11 bases between them. Germline-derived CDR1 and CDR2 are SNHLY and FYNNEI. The CDR3 sequence is CASSGQLYTEAFF. Written as DNA, the CDR3 is TGTGCCAGCAGCGGACAGCTTTACACTGAAGCTTTCTTT.

This clone has a handful of counts. The chain combines TRBV7-2 with TRBJ2-7; 10 bases map to TRBD1. Per the germline V gene, CDR1 is SGHTA and CDR2 is FQGNSA. The junction had 3 bases not matched to a gene; V was cut back by 1 base and J by 3 bases. This CDR3 is built from 15 residues. DNA of the CDR3: TGTGCCAGCAGCTTAGGACAGGGGGCTCGCTACGAGCAGTACTTC. It yields the protein CASSLGQGARYEQYF.

The chain joins TRBV20-1 to TRBJ1-1; D is possibly TRBD1 (5 bases). The ends were cut back, 1 base at V and 7 bases at J, with 7 bases in the middle. Germline-derived CDR1 and CDR2 are DFQATT and SNEGSKA (reference sequence). This CDR3 is built from 11 residues. The CDR3 spells CSARGDFEAFF. The CDR3 nucleotides are TGCAGTGCTAGAGGGGACTTTGAAGCTTTCTTT.